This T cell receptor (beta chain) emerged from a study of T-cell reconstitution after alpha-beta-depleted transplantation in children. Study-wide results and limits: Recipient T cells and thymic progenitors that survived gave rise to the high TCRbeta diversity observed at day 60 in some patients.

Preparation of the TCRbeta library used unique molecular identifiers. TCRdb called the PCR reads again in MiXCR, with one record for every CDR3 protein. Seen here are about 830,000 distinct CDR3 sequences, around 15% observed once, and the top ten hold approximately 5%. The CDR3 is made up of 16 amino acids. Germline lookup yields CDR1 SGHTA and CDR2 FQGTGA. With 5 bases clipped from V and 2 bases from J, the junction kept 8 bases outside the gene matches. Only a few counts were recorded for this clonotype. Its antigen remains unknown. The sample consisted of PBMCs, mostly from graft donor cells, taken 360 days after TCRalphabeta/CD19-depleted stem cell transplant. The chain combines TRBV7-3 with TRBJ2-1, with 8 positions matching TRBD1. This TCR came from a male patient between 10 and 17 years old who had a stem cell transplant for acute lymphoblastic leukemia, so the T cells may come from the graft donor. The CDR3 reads CASSPQTGDPYNEQFF. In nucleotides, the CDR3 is TGTGCCAGCAGCCCGCAGACAGGGGATCCCTACAATGAGCAGTTCTTC.